This T cell receptor beta chain derives from a study of regulatory T cells in long-lasting Graves disease. V lost 5 bases and J lost 5; bases outside the gene matches: 7. The CDR3 contains 14 residues. Germline CDR1 is MNHEY and CDR2 is SMNVEV (reference sequence). The sample holds many counts of this clonotype. Arm-PCR with iRepertoire HTBI primers amplified the CDR3 regions for these TCR beta libraries. A single record per CDR3 protein comes from TCRdb applying MiXCR to the multiplex PCR reads. The sample carries about 430,000 distinct CDR3 sequences, about 15% recorded once. The time point: newly diagnosed GD, antithyroid drugs for less than 3 months. The TCR library was made from RNA that had been extracted from PBMCs in TRIzol. The sample was also reused in another study, on T cells in Graves' hyperthyroidism and ophthalmopathy.

The chain employs TRBV27 and TRBJ2-7; 9 nucleotides line up with TRBD1. This TCR derives from a woman between 40 and 55 years old with Graves disease. Sequencing was performed on peripheral blood mononuclear cells (PBMCs), taken at new diagnosis, from a patient treated with antithyroid drugs. CDR3 residues: CASSRDRGINEQYF. CDR3 in DNA: TGTGCCAGCAGTCGCGACAGGGGGATTAACGAGCAGTACTTC.